These 14 T cell receptor beta chains came from one sample sequenced in a study of blood T cell repertoires in COVID-19. This table comes from immunoSEQ multiplex PCR, and its TCRdb copy is limited to in-frame clones, with some not included. This sample carries around 260,000 clones, around 83% of them seen once, and the ten largest clones take about 3.5%. The sequenced material came from peripheral blood. The origin of the receptors is a man aged 18 to 29 with active or convalescent COVID-19.

The J gene is TRBJ2-3, the V gene TRBV7-9; TRBD2 matches 8 bases. The germline V gene encodes CDR1 SEHNR and CDR2 FQNEAQ (reference sequence). The CDR3 has 16 amino acids. The V gene end was trimmed by 5 bases and the J gene end by 5 bases; junction bases not matched to a gene: 12. The CDR3 bases are TGTGCCAGCAGCATACCTCTCCCGGGGGGGAAAGATACGCAGTATTTT. The encoded protein is CASSIPLPGGKDTQYF.

This chain joins TRBV6-2 or TRBV6-3 and TRBJ2-7, with D perhaps matching TRBD1 (6 bases). The CDR3 runs to 12 residues. The V and J ends lost 1 base and 7 bases respectively, with 8 bases between them. From germline, CDR1 is MNHEY and CDR2 SVGEGT. CDR3 bases: TGTGCCAGCAGTTACTATCAGGGGGAGCAGTACTTC. Residues: CASSYYQGEQYF.

This rearrangement joins TRBV7-9 to TRBJ1-4; the match to TRBD1 covers 7 bases. V dropped 5 bases and J dropped 7; count of bases not matched to a gene: 7. This CDR3 is built from 14 residues. Germline CDR1 reads SEHNR; CDR2 reads FQNEAQ (reference sequence). The CDR3 is CASSLDREREKLFF. Here the CDR3 DNA reads TGTGCCAGCAGCCTAGACAGGGAACGTGAAAAACTGTTTTTT.

The chain has TRBV10-3 and TRBJ1-2; TRBD1 matches 11 bases. In germline, CDR1 is ENHRY, CDR2 SYGVKD. The CDR3 totals 14 residues. The ends lost 0 bases at V and 11 bases at J; junction bases unmatched: 5. CDR3 coding DNA: TGTGCCATCAGTGAGTCGTGGACAGGGGGCAGTTACACCTTC. Its translation is CAISESWTGGSYTF.

This chain uses TRBV19 with TRBJ2-1, with D perhaps matching TRBD2 (6 bases). In germline, CDR1 is LNHDA, CDR2 SQIVND (reference sequence). This CDR3 is 14 amino acids long. Trimming removed 11 bases at V and 5 bases at J, with 19 bases between. The CDR3 region is CAVLAGTRHNEQFF. As DNA, the CDR3 is TGTGCCGTGTTAGCCGGGACTCGGCACAATGAGCAGTTCTTC.

As to this clone: Other DNA sequences of this sample code for an identical CDR3. J is TRBJ1-5 and V is TRBV7-9, with 10 bases aligning to TRBD1. Germline trimming cut 6 bases from V and 3 bases from J; bases unmatched to any gene: 5. Germline CDR1 SEHNR, CDR2 FQNEAQ (reference sequence). The CDR3 totals 15 residues. CDR3 DNA sequence: TGTGCCAGCAGTCCCGGGACAGGGGCCAATCAGCCCCAGCATTTT. This codes for CASSPGTGANQPQHF.

V and J are TRBV25-1 and TRBJ2-3; possibly TRBD1 for D (5 bases). Trimming left V 7 bases short and J 6 bases short, with 11 bases between. This CDR3 region has 12 residues. Germline-derived CDR1 and CDR2 are MGHDK and SYGVNS. Written as DNA, the CDR3 is TGTGCCAGCAAGGGTAACAGGGATACGCAGTATTTT. As protein: CASKGNRDTQYF.

This chain uses TRBV5-1 with TRBJ1-4; TRBD1 might be the D (6 bases). The CDR3 totals 16 residues. V lost 3 bases, J lost 10 bases, and 22 bases lay in between. Germline V CDR1 and CDR2: SGHRS, YFSETQ. The DNA of the CDR3 is TGCGCCAGCAGCTATTATAGCACGGACAGATGGGGAAAACTGTTTTTT. Its protein product is CASSYYSTDRWGKLFF.

V usage is TRBV5-1 and J usage is TRBJ1-2; possible D gene TRBD1, 5 bases. The CDR3 has 11 amino acids. Trimming stripped 7 bases from V and 7 bases from J, with 11 bases between. Germline V gives CDR1 SGHRS, CDR2 YFSETQ. The chain's CDR3 is CASGDRTGYTF. CDR3 bases: TGCGCCAGCGGAGACAGAACTGGCTACACCTTC. Full variable domain (rest looked up from reference TRBV5-1 and TRBJ1-2): KAGVTQTPRYLIKTRGQQVTLSCSPISGHRSVSWYQQTPGQGLQFLFEYFSETQRNKGNFPGRFSGRQFSNSRSEMNVSTLELGDSALYLCASGDRTGYTFGSGTRLTVV.

J is TRBJ2-2 and V is TRBV9, with TRBD2 matching 10 bases. Germline V gives CDR1 SGDLS, CDR2 YYNGEE. There are 17 residues in the CDR3. Trimming cost V 4 bases and J 7 bases; bases outside gene matches: 13. The CDR3 DNA follows: TGTGCCAGCAGCCCGGGGTCTAGCGGGGGTCAGATCGGGGAGCTGTTTTTT. It codes for CASSPGSSGGQIGELFF.

The chain links TRBV12-3 or TRBV12-4 to TRBJ1-6; D is undetermined. Trimming took 6 bases from V and 13 from J, leaving 16 bases between them. The CDR3 length is 13 residues. In nucleotides, the CDR3 is TGTGCCAGCAGATATACCCCCGGGTTCCCCCTCCACTTT. Translated, it gives CASRYTPGFPLHF.

The rearrangement joins TRBV7-3 to TRBJ2-3; D is perhaps TRBD1 (5 bases). Germline CDR1 is SGHTA and CDR2 is FQGTGA. V lost 1 base to trimming and J lost 7 bases, with 18 bases between them. CDR3 length: 16 amino acids. The CDR3 DNA reads as TGTGCCAGCAGCTTAAACGGCGGCCCCCAGGGATATACGCAGTATTTT. Translated, it gives CASSLNGGPQGYTQYF.

As concerns this clone: One end of the junction fails to match germline, which may point to a read error. The chain links TRBV2 to TRBJ1-1; 8 nucleotides line up with TRBD1. The CDR3 is 14 amino acids. CDR1 is SNHLY and CDR2 is FYNNEI in the germline V gene. CDR3 amino acids: CASREGQGATEAFF. As DNA, the CDR3 is TGTGCCAGCAGAGAAGGACAGGGTGCGACTGAAGCTTTCTTT.

The chain carries TRBV6-2 or TRBV6-3 and TRBJ2-1; maybe TRBD2 (6 bases). Between the trimmed V and J ends, which lost 6 bases and 8 bases, there was a span of 17 bases. CDR3 length: 14 residues. Germline V lookup: CDR1 MNHEY, CDR2 SVGEGT. In DNA, the CDR3 is TGTGCCAGCAGCCCCTGGACTACTGGGGATGAGCAGTTCTTC. It codes for CASSPWTTGDEQFF.